Below are 30 T cell receptor beta chains sequenced from a single sample in a study of cytotoxic CD8 clonotypes in ibrutinib-treated CLL. The repertoire was sequenced with immunoSEQ multiplex PCR; TCRdb's copy has only in-frame clones and lacks some. The table records roughly 200,000 clones, 70% of them present only once. Here the sequenced sample was PBMCs, taken after 12 months of ibrutinib treatment. The receptors derive from a human donor with chronic lymphocytic leukemia.

The chain carries TRBV7-8 and TRBJ1-2, with 7 bases fitting TRBD1. Germline lookup yields CDR1 SGHVS and CDR2 FQNEAQ. V lost 5 bases to trimming and J lost 6 bases; unmatched junction nucleotides: 12. The CDR3 covers 15 residues. The CDR3 reads CASSPPDRNTNGYTF. The CDR3 DNA reads as TGTGCCAGCAGCCCCCCGGACAGGAATACTAATGGCTACACCTTC.

The chain employs TRBV18 and TRBJ1-2, with a tentative D call TRBD1 (6 bases). V was clipped by 2 bases and J by 1 base, with 8 bases between them. The CDR3 loop spans 14 amino acids. Germline CDR1 reads KGHSH; CDR2 reads LQKENI. CDR3 sequence reads: CASSPKGGNYGYTF. CDR3 DNA: TGTGCCAGCTCACCAAAAGGGGGTAACTATGGCTACACCTTC.

This rearrangement joins TRBV5-5 to TRBJ2-2, with D tentatively TRBD1 (6 bases). Germline lookup yields CDR1 SGHKS and CDR2 YYEKEE (reference sequence). V shed 1 base and J shed 2 bases, with 9 bases lying between them. This CDR3 has 15 residues. This chain's CDR3 is CASSLNRENTGELFF. The CDR3 bases are TGTGCCAGCAGCTTGAACAGGGAAAACACCGGGGAGCTGTTTTTT. Based on the CDR3 plus reference TRBV5-5 and TRBJ2-2, the full variable domain is DAGVTQSPTHLIKTRGQQVTLRCSPISGHKSVSWYQQVLGQGPQFIFQYYEKEERGRGNFPDRFSARQFPNYSSELNVNALLLGDSALYLCASSLNRENTGELFFGEGSRLTVL.

V is TRBV19 and J is TRBJ1-2, with 10 bases fitting TRBD1. Germline CDR1 is LNHDA and CDR2 is SQIVND (reference sequence). CDR3 length: 13 amino acids. V lost 4 bases, J lost 7 bases, and 3 bases stayed unmatched. The CDR3 nucleotides read TGTGCCAGTAGTAGAGGGGACAGGGGTGGCTACACCTTC. This codes for CASSRGDRGGYTF.

The rearrangement joins TRBV5-1 to TRBJ1-5; 12 bases match TRBD1. CDR3 length equals 17 residues. J was trimmed by 3 bases and V by 4 bases; bases with no gene match: 8. Germline CDR1 and CDR2: SGHRS and YFSETQ. Written as DNA, the CDR3 is TGCGCCAGCAGCCTCGGGACAGGGGGCGGAAACAATCAGCCCCAGCATTTT. Translating it yields CASSLGTGGGNNQPQHF.

This clone was counted only a few times. This chain connects TRBV4-1 to TRBJ1-2; D is possibly TRBD1 (5 bases). The CDR3 length is 16 residues. The germline V and J ends were trimmed by 1 base and 7 bases, with 19 bases remaining between them. CDR1 and CDR2 from the germline V gene are MGHRA and YSYEKL. This chain's CDR3 is CASSQGRDPGLLGYTF. The CDR3 DNA follows: TGCGCCAGCAGCCAAGGTCGTGACCCGGGGCTGCTTGGCTACACCTTC.

The chain's CDR3 is CAWSPLLAVRTDTQYF. CDR3 sequence (DNA): TGTGCCTGGAGTCCCCTACTAGCGGTAAGGACAGATACGCAGTATTTT. This chain uses TRBV30 with TRBJ2-3, with 8 bases identical to TRBD2. The CDR3 is 16 residues long. The V and J ends lost 2 bases and 3 bases, in that order; junction bases with no gene match: 10. The germline V gene has CDR1 GTSNPN and CDR2 SVGIG (reference sequence).

This chain joins TRBV11-2 and TRBJ2-2; 11 positions match TRBD2. The CDR3 extends over 18 amino acids. V lost 5 bases and J lost 0; bases outside the gene matches: 8. Germline V gene lookup returns CDR1 SGHAT and CDR2 FQNNGV. The CDR3 here is CASSPRGSGGANTGELFF. The CDR3 nucleotides read TGTGCCAGCAGCCCCCGGGGTAGCGGGGGGGCGAACACCGGGGAGCTGTTTTTT. The full variable domain, its missing parts supplied by reference TRBV11-2 and TRBJ2-2, is EAGVAQSPRYKIIEKRQSVAFWCNPISGHATLYWYQQILGQGPKLLIQFQNNGVVDDSQLPKDRFSAERLKGVDSTLKIQPAKLEDSAVYLCASSPRGSGGANTGELFFGEGSRLTVL.

The chain recombines TRBV7-8 with TRBJ1-2; D gene ambiguous. The CDR3 has 13 amino acids. V shed 4 bases and J shed 2 bases, with 8 bases lying between them. Germline CDR1 and CDR2: SGHVS and FQNEAQ. The CDR3 loop is CASSSLTNYGYTF. CDR3 DNA: TGTGCCAGCAGCTCCCTGACCAACTATGGCTACACCTTC. The full variable domain, rest sourced from reference TRBV7-8 and TRBJ1-2, is GAGVSQSPRYKVAKRGQDVALRCDPISGHVSLFWYQQALGQGPEFLTYFQNEAQLDKSGLPSDRFFAERPEGSVSTLKIQRTQQEDSAVYLCASSSLTNYGYTFGSGTRLTVV.

In DNA, the CDR3 is TGTGCCAGCAGCGTAGACGCAGGGTCCTTCTCCTACGAGCAGTACTTC. It specifies CASSVDAGSFSYEQYF. The chain combines TRBV9 with TRBJ2-7; D perhaps matches TRBD1 (5 bases). Germline CDR1 is SGDLS and CDR2 is YYNGEE. V lost 0 bases and J lost 0, with 13 bases in between. The CDR3 sequence is 16 residues long.

J is TRBJ1-1 and V is TRBV30, with 8 bases aligning to TRBD1. The CDR3 has 15 residues. V was pared by 5 bases and J by 0 bases, with 8 bases of the junction left unmatched. Germline V lookup: CDR1 GTSNPN, CDR2 SVGIG (reference sequence). The CDR3 sequence is CAWRERQGLNTEAFF. The CDR3 DNA follows: TGTGCCTGGCGAGAGAGACAGGGGTTGAACACTGAAGCTTTCTTT.

This chain connects TRBV15 to TRBJ2-5; D is tentatively TRBD1 or TRBD2 (5 bases each). The V end lost 3 bases, the J end lost 3 bases, and 11 bases lay between the germline ends. This CDR3 has 14 residues. Germline V CDR1 and CDR2: LNHNV, YYDKDF (reference sequence). CDR3 sequence: CATSSSGLKETQYF. CDR3 in DNA: TGTGCCACCAGCAGCTCGGGGCTCAAAGAGACCCAGTACTTC.

This clone was seen only a few times. The V call is TRBV30, the J call TRBJ2-7; TRBD1 agrees at 8 bases. The CDR3 extends over 11 amino acids. The junction had 1 base not matched to a gene; V was cut back by 5 bases and J by 4 bases. The germline CDR1 and CDR2 sequences are GTSNPN and SVGIG (reference sequence). CDR3 bases: TGTGCCTGGGACAGGGGTTACGAGCAGTACTTC. Translation gives CAWDRGYEQYF.

This chain uses TRBV28 with TRBJ2-7; possible D gene TRBD1, 7 bases. CDR1 is MDHEN, CDR2 SYDVKM, per germline. The V end was cut by 3 bases, the J end by 3 bases, with 15 bases between. The CDR3 sequence is 15 residues long. CDR3 residues: CASSFGGGGDYEQYF. The CDR3 DNA is TGTGCCAGCAGTTTTGGTGGAGGGGGCGACTACGAGCAGTACTTC.

This rearrangement joins TRBV30 to TRBJ1-5; no reliable D call. The CDR3 is made up of 13 amino acids. The germline V gene has CDR1 GTSNPN and CDR2 SVGIG (reference sequence). The V and J ends lost 1 base and 5 bases respectively, with 9 bases between them. This CDR3 reads CAWSDSLHQPQHF. CDR3 nucleotides: TGTGCCTGGAGTGACTCTCTTCATCAGCCCCAGCATTTT.

V is TRBV28 and J is TRBJ1-2, with D maybe TRBD1 (5 bases). Germline CDR1 reads MDHEN; CDR2 reads SYDVKM. Trimming shortened V by 3 bases and J by 6 bases, and 17 bases separated the two germline ends. This CDR3 contains 15 residues. This chain's CDR3 is CASSLLPGTRDGYTF. The CDR3 DNA reads as TGTGCCAGCAGTTTGCTCCCGGGGACGCGGGATGGCTACACCTTC.

V usage is TRBV30 and J usage is TRBJ2-7; 7 bases are shared with TRBD2. V gave up 2 bases and J gave up 7 bases; unmatched junction bases: 5. The CDR3 is 12 residues long. CDR1 and CDR2 from the germline V gene are GTSNPN and SVGIG (reference sequence). Here the CDR3 DNA reads TGTGCCTGGAGTCCCGGGGGGTCGGAGCAGTACTTC. Its protein product is CAWSPGGSEQYF. Using reference TRBV30 and TRBJ2-7 for the parts outside the CDR3, the full variable domain is SQTIHQWPATLVQPVGSPLSLECTVEGTSNPNLYWYRQAAGRGLQLLFYSVGIGQISSEVPQNLSASRPQDRQFILSSKKLLLSDSGFYLCAWSPGGSEQYFGPGTRLTVT.

The chain has TRBV7-2 and TRBJ2-2; D is perhaps TRBD1 (5 bases). This CDR3 is 14 amino acids long. Trimming removed 6 bases at V and 1 base at J, with 9 bases between. Germline V gene sequence: CDR1 SGHTA, CDR2 FQGNSA. CDR3 nucleotides: TGTGCCAGCAGGGACGGACAGAACACCGGGGAGCTGTTTTTT. Encoded protein: CASRDGQNTGELFF.

The chain has TRBV30 and TRBJ2-4, with a tentative D call TRBD1 (6 bases). Germline V CDR1 and CDR2: GTSNPN, SVGIG (reference sequence). The CDR3 loop spans 13 amino acids. Trimming removed 2 bases from V and 5 bases from J, with 10 bases in between. The CDR3 DNA follows: TGTGCCTGGAGTTGGGGGCGGGAAAACATTCAGTACTTC. This sequence encodes CAWSWGRENIQYF. Using reference TRBV30 and TRBJ2-4 for the parts outside the CDR3, the full variable domain is SQTIHQWPATLVQPVGSPLSLECTVEGTSNPNLYWYRQAAGRGLQLLFYSVGIGQISSEVPQNLSASRPQDRQFILSSKKLLLSDSGFYLCAWSWGRENIQYFGAGTRLSVL.

This clone was observed a handful of times. This chain connects TRBV30 to TRBJ2-2, with D uncertain. Looked up from germline, CDR1 is GTSNPN and CDR2 is SVGIG (reference sequence). The CDR3 has 13 amino acids. The V gene lost 0 bases and the J gene lost 5 bases, with 7 bases spanning the gap. The CDR3 DNA reads as TGTGCCTGGAGTGTATGGGTTACCGGGGAGCTGTTTTTT. It yields the protein CAWSVWVTGELFF.

CDR3 DNA sequence: TGTGCCAGCAGCTCCGCCCCCCGGGACAGACCTGAAAAACTGTTTTTT. It encodes CASSSAPRDRPEKLFF. V usage is TRBV11-2 and J usage is TRBJ1-4; 7 positions agree with TRBD1. This CDR3 is built from 16 residues. V was pared by 4 bases and J by 7 bases, with 12 bases of the junction left unmatched. The germline gives CDR1 SGHAT, CDR2 FQNNGV.

The rearrangement links TRBV27 to TRBJ1-5; 9 bases line up with TRBD1. This CDR3 has 16 amino acids. V was clipped by 6 bases and J by 2 bases; unmatched bases: 8. Germline V lookup: CDR1 MNHEY, CDR2 SMNVEV (reference sequence). The CDR3, as DNA: TGTGCCAGCAGCGTGACAGGGGGAGTTCGCAATCAGCCCCAGCATTTT. Residues: CASSVTGGVRNQPQHF.

J is TRBJ2-7 and V is TRBV5-1, with TRBD1 identical over 8 bases. CDR3 size: 14 residues. V was clipped by 5 bases and J by 2 bases; unmatched bases: 6. Germline lookup yields CDR1 SGHRS and CDR2 YFSETQ. The CDR3 is CASSTGGSTYEQYF. DNA for the CDR3: TGCGCCAGCAGTACAGGGGGGTCTACCTACGAGCAGTACTTC.

The chain is built from TRBV27 and TRBJ1-2; D possibly corresponds to TRBD1 (5 bases). The ends were cut back, 4 bases at V and 4 bases at J, with 10 bases in the middle. The V gene's germline CDR1 is MNHEY and CDR2 SMNVEV (reference sequence). This CDR3 region has 13 residues. CDR3 bases: TGTGCCAGCAGTTACTCAGGGAGCTATGGCTACACCTTC. It yields the protein CASSYSGSYGYTF.

This clone was seen a single time. V gene TRBV29-1 combines with J gene TRBJ2-3, with unresolved D. Between the trimmed V and J ends, which lost 5 bases and 4 bases, there was a span of 10 bases. The CDR3 consists of 12 residues. Germline CDR1 is SQVTM and CDR2 is ANQGSEA. The chain's CDR3 is CSVIGLADTQYF. DNA for the CDR3: TGCAGCGTTATAGGCTTGGCAGATACGCAGTATTTT.

The chain recombines TRBV28 with TRBJ1-2; 10 positions match TRBD1. Germline CDR1 is MDHEN and CDR2 is SYDVKM. The CDR3 consists of 13 residues. J gave up 7 bases and V 6 bases, and 5 bases lay outside the gene matches. The CDR3 coding sequence is TGTGCCAGCAGGCGACAGGGGGCTGTTGGCTACACCTTC. Translation gives CASRRQGAVGYTF.

This rearrangement joins TRBV6-5 to TRBJ1-5; TRBD1 might be the D (5 bases). CDR1 MNHEY and CDR2 SVGAGI come from the germline V gene. The V end was cut by 7 bases, the J end by 2 bases, with 15 bases between. The CDR3 extends over 15 amino acids. CDR3 sequence reads: CASTHRRDRNQPQHF. The CDR3 nucleotides are TGTGCCAGCACCCACCGGAGGGACCGCAATCAGCCCCAGCATTTT.

The chain couples TRBV28 to TRBJ2-4; TRBD1 might be the D (5 bases). Germline CDR1 MDHEN, CDR2 SYDVKM. The CDR3 is made up of 17 amino acids. Deletions cut 1 base from V and 0 bases from J, with 13 bases between. CDR3 loop: CASSLSSKGIAKNIQYF. The CDR3 nucleotides are TGTGCCAGCAGTTTATCCAGCAAGGGGATAGCCAAAAACATTCAGTACTTC.

The V call is TRBV18, the J call TRBJ1-1; no reliable D call. V gave up 5 bases and J gave up 1 base, with 8 bases separating them. Germline lookup yields CDR1 KGHSH and CDR2 LQKENI. This CDR3 has 13 amino acids. In nucleotides, the CDR3 is TGTGCCAGCTCAATTAACGAGAACACTGAAGCTTTCTTT. This sequence encodes CASSINENTEAFF.

CDR3 DNA: TGTGCCTGGAGGGACACCAAAGTGAATAATTCACCCCTCCACTTT. It encodes CAWRDTKVNNSPLHF. V gene TRBV30 combines with J gene TRBJ1-6; D might be TRBD1 (5 bases). This CDR3 has 15 residues. Germline V lookup: CDR1 GTSNPN, CDR2 SVGIG (reference sequence). Trimming took 3 bases from V and 5 from J, leaving 14 bases between them.